Listed below are T cell receptor beta chains from one sample, sequenced in a study of blood T cell repertoires in COVID-19. Some clones are missing from TCRdb's copy, which holds only in-frame ones; the method was immunoSEQ multiplex PCR. The repertoire includes roughly 140,000 clones, 87% of them detected once, and about 4.2% sits in the top ten. What was sequenced was peripheral blood. All receptors come from a woman between 55 and 75 years old with active or convalescent COVID-19. CDR3s leave out the opening cysteine and the closing phenylalanine or tryptophan. A D gene is named only where the DNA matches it firmly.

D gene	V gene	CDR3 protein
-	TRBV9	ASSVVGAGGKETQY
-	TRBV5-1	ASSLTGTNTGELF
-	TRBV6-5	ASIRGVGPYGYT
-	TRBV5-1	ASSPGEFPMNTEAF
-	TRBV5-4	ASSLRGQVIQY
TRBD2	TRBV6-6	ASSPPKGGLAGGTDTQY
TRBD1	TRBV15	ATSTDRVGYT
-	TRBV4-1	ASSQALQGRNEQY
-	TRBV19	ASRKNSGNTIY
-	TRBV12-3/TRBV12-4	ASSTGLIYEQY
-	TRBV2	ASSEETANTGELF
TRBD1	TRBV7-2	ASSVDSRGEKLF
-	TRBV3-1/TRBV3-2	ASSQAQGGYEQY
TRBD1	TRBV11-2	ASSSSGTGGVSETQY
-	TRBV6-5	ASSYSRSTDTQY
TRBD1	TRBV4-1	ASSPRGTGSTNEKLF